Shown below are 7 T cell receptor beta chains from a single sample sequenced in a study of PD-L1 blockade in urothelial cancer. The sample's time point: pretreatment peripheral blood. TCRdb keeps only in-frame clones here, not all; method: immunoSEQ multiplex PCR. The sample includes tens of thousands of clones, roughly four fifths of them seen just once. The sample in question was PBMCs, obtained around atezolizumab (anti-PD-L1) treatment. The receptors were gathered from a man between 70 and 80 years old with urothelial cancer.

V is TRBV4-2 and J is TRBJ2-7; 11 bases are shared with TRBD2. The junction had 7 bases not matched to a gene; V was cut back by 3 bases and J by 3 bases. The CDR3 runs to 16 residues. CDR1 LGHNA and CDR2 YNFKEQ come from the germline V gene. CDR3 residues: CASSQGTSGGGYEQYF. In nucleotides, the CDR3 is TGTGCCAGCAGCCAGGGGACTAGCGGAGGGGGCTACGAGCAGTACTTC.

This CDR3 reads CASSQTSRDEQYF. CDR3 in DNA: TGTGCCAGCTCACAAACTAGCAGGGACGAGCAGTACTTC. This chain joins TRBV18 and TRBJ2-7; D perhaps matches TRBD2 (6 bases). Per the germline V gene, CDR1 is KGHSH and CDR2 is LQKENI. The CDR3 sequence is 13 residues long. Trimming left V 4 bases short and J 5 bases short, with 12 bases between.

This rearrangement joins TRBV28 to TRBJ1-5, with TRBD1 matching over 12 bases. The CDR3 length is 15 residues. Trimming removed 4 bases from V and 7 bases from J; junction bases left unmatched: 5. Germline V gives CDR1 MDHEN, CDR2 SYDVKM. The CDR3 loop is CASSYGTGGLQPQHF. The CDR3 DNA sequence: TGTGCCAGCAGTTACGGGACAGGGGGCTTGCAGCCCCAGCATTTT. The variable domain in full, completed from reference TRBV28 and TRBJ1-5, reads DVKVTQSSRYLVKRTGEKVFLECVQDMDHENMFWYRQDPGLGLRLIYFSYDVKMKEKGDIPEGYSVSREKKERFSLILESASTNQTSMYLCASSYGTGGLQPQHFGDGTRLSIL.

V and J are TRBV29-1 and TRBJ2-3; the D gene is possibly TRBD1 (5 bases). Trimming removed 7 bases from V and 6 bases from J, with 14 bases in between. The CDR3 sequence is 12 residues long. Germline-derived CDR1 and CDR2 are SQVTM and ANQGSEA. The CDR3 is CSAGVQEDTQYF. CDR3 coding DNA: TGCAGCGCTGGGGTACAGGAGGATACGCAGTATTTT.

This clone was seen a handful of times. The V gene is TRBV21-1, the J gene TRBJ2-3; the D call TRBD2 from the table was never checked on the DNA. TRBV21-1 is shown as a pseudogene. The CDR3 has 16 residues. CDR3 in amino acids: CASSKEVADLTDTQYF. The CDR3 DNA reads as TGTGCCAGCAGCAAAGAGGTAGCGGACCTCACAGATACGCAGTATTTT.

This clone was seen only once. The CDR3 DNA reads as TGTGCCAGCAGTTTCAGGGAGGGCCACACAGATACGCAGTATTTT. Protein product: CASSFREGHTDTQYF. The J gene is TRBJ2-3, the V gene TRBV28; TRBD2 aligns across 7 bases. The V segment lost 3 bases and the J segment 2 bases; nucleotides outside the gene matches: 5. CDR3 length: 15 residues. Germline V gene data show CDR1 as MDHEN and CDR2 as SYDVKM.

The V gene is TRBV6-6, the J gene TRBJ2-7; 12 bases map to TRBD2. With V trimmed by 6 bases and J by 4 bases, 4 bases remained unmatched. This CDR3 is 14 amino acids long. Germline V gene sequence: CDR1 MNHNY, CDR2 SVGAGI (reference sequence). CDR3 nucleotides: TGTGCCAGCAGCCAAGGGACTAGCGGGTACGAGCAGTACTTC. Encoded protein: CASSQGTSGYEQYF.